This T cell receptor (beta chain) is drawn from a study of blood T cell repertoires in COVID-19. Background on the study: Collection of acute and convalescent COVID-19 samples took place in the United States, Italy and Spain. Nucleic acid was either cDNA or gDNA, and it came from T cells, B-cell-depleted T cells, or PBMCs.

Source study methods: Estimation of nucleated cell counts was performed using reference gene primer amplification. Only in-frame clones appear in the TCRdb table, and some are missing; sequencing was by immunoSEQ multiplex PCR. V and J calls and clone size are copied from that table; D and trimming were computed from the DNA. This sample has just over 85,000 clones, with 80% to 90% found just once. V shed 5 bases, J shed 5 bases, and the junction held 9 bases outside the gene matches. This CDR3 spans 15 amino acids. Germline V gives CDR1 LNHDA, CDR2 SQIVND (reference sequence). The sample taken for sequencing was peripheral blood. This clonotype originated in a man in his fifties with acute or convalescent COVID-19. This chain uses TRBV19 with TRBJ2-3; TRBD2 matches at 8 bases. CDR3 residues: CASSSSSGRIDTQYF. The DNA for the CDR3 is TGTGCCAGTAGTTCGTCCAGCGGGAGAATAGATACGCAGTATTTT.